This T cell receptor beta chain comes out of a study of T cell responses to AZD1222 COVID-19 vaccine. General study results and limits: Vaccine-associated CD4 TCRs ranged over spike, dominating at 160-218 and 743-854.

V lost 0 bases and J 7 bases, leaving 16 bases between the germline ends. Germline V gene sequence: CDR1 MNHEY, CDR2 SVGAGI. The CDR3 length is 15 residues. As to this clone: The target antigen is unknown.

Clones were sequenced by immunoSEQ multiplex PCR, and TCRdb holds only the in-frame ones, with some missing. The data show around 150,000 clones, around 90% seen once. The sequencing used peripheral blood, collected on day 0 of AZD1222 vaccination. The receptor was derived from an adult in good health. V usage is TRBV6-5 and J usage is TRBJ2-7, with D maybe TRBD1 (6 bases). The CDR3 coding sequence is TGTGCCAGCAGTTACTCGCGAAGGGGGTCATGGGAGCAGTACTTC. Amino acids: CASSYSRRGSWEQYF.